A single sample is the source of the 21 T cell receptor beta chains below, sequenced in a study of cytomegalovirus exposure and HLA in healthy donors. Sequencing was performed with immunoSEQ multiplex PCR; in TCRdb, only in-frame clones are kept and a portion is missing. This table holds 250,000 to 400,000 clones, 88% found once. The sequencing input was PBMCs. The source is a man between 25 and 39 years old in good health and CMV-seronegative.

The chain has TRBV6-1 and TRBJ1-2; 9 bases align to TRBD1. Per germline, CDR1 MNHNS and CDR2 SASEGT. The CDR3 runs to 15 residues. Trimming cost V 8 bases and J 4 bases; bases outside gene matches: 11. This CDR3 reads CASGRQGDLIYGYTF. DNA for the CDR3: TGTGCCAGCGGTCGACAGGGGGATCTTATCTATGGCTACACCTTC.

This clone was observed once. V and J are TRBV9 and TRBJ1-1, with unresolved D. CDR3 length: 12 residues. Deletions cut 8 bases from V and 2 bases from J, with 10 bases between. Germline V gene lookup returns CDR1 SGDLS and CDR2 YYNGEE. CDR3 sequence: CASGRGNTEAFF. Here the CDR3 DNA reads TGTGCCAGTGGACGGGGAAACACTGAAGCTTTCTTT. The whole variable domain, remainder taken from reference TRBV9 and TRBJ1-1, is DSGVTQTPKHLITATGQRVTLRCSPRSGDLSVYWYQQSLDQGLQFLIQYYNGEERAKGNILERFSAQQFPDLHSELNLSSLELGDSALYFCASGRGNTEAFFGQGTRLTVV.

The chain links TRBV5-4 to TRBJ2-7; tentatively, D is TRBD1 (6 bases). Trimming removed 2 bases at V and 6 bases at J, with 18 bases between. The CDR3 has 15 amino acids. Germline CDR1 and CDR2: SGHNT and YYREEE (reference sequence). The CDR3 DNA is TGTGCCAGCAGCTTTGACGGGACACCGGGCCTCGAGCAGTACTTC. Translated, it gives CASSFDGTPGLEQYF.

This chain links TRBV6-5 with TRBJ1-2, with TRBD1 matching 8 bases. This CDR3 is 14 amino acids long. The ends lost 6 bases at V and 6 bases at J; junction bases unmatched: 9. The germline CDR1 and CDR2 sequences are MNHEY and SVGAGI. DNA of the CDR3: TGTGCCAGCAGCTTACAGGGGGGGCACCATGGCTACACCTTC. It specifies CASSLQGGHHGYTF.

CDR3 nucleotides: TGTGCCAGCACCATAAGGGGGCACCAGCCCCAGCATTTT. It specifies CASTIRGHQPQHF. J is TRBJ1-5 and V is TRBV6-1, with 7 bases identical to TRBD1. The CDR3 spans 13 residues. Looked up from germline, CDR1 is MNHNS and CDR2 is SASEGT. J gave up 7 bases and V 7 bases, and 7 bases lay outside the gene matches.

V is TRBV6-6 and J is TRBJ2-3, with TRBD2 identical over 8 bases. The CDR3 loop spans 14 amino acids. J was trimmed by 1 base and V by 7 bases; bases with no gene match: 4. Looked up from germline, CDR1 is MNHNY and CDR2 is SVGAGI (reference sequence). The CDR3 reads CASKRSGGTDTQYF. CDR3 nucleotides: TGTGCCAGCAAACGTAGCGGGGGCACAGATACGCAGTATTTT.

This chain connects TRBV11-2 to TRBJ1-3; the D is unclear. The V and J ends lost 0 bases and 2 bases respectively, with 8 bases between them. Germline V gene sequence: CDR1 SGHAT, CDR2 FQNNGV. The CDR3 has 15 amino acids. The CDR3 loop is CASSLEWRAGNTIYF. DNA of the CDR3: TGTGCCAGCAGCTTAGAATGGAGAGCTGGAAACACCATATATTTT.

The V call is TRBV19, the J call TRBJ1-2; unclear D gene. The CDR3 has 14 residues. Trimming cost V 5 bases and J 0 bases, with 10 bases left between them. Looked up from germline, CDR1 is LNHDA and CDR2 is SQIVND (reference sequence). CDR3 residues: CASSLPGANYGYTF. The CDR3 DNA follows: TGTGCCAGTAGTTTACCGGGAGCTAACTATGGCTACACCTTC.

The chain couples TRBV10-2 to TRBJ1-2; 10 nucleotides align to TRBD1. CDR3 size: 12 residues. CDR1 WSHSY and CDR2 SAAADI come from the germline V gene. The ends lost 8 bases at V and 7 bases at J; junction bases unmatched: 4. The DNA for the CDR3 is TGCGCCAGCGGACAGGGGGGATCTGGCTACACCTTC. Translation gives CASGQGGSGYTF.

This clone was seen only a few times. This chain links TRBV6-5 with TRBJ1-6; TRBD1 might be the D (6 bases). The CDR3 runs to 15 residues. Germline lookup yields CDR1 MNHEY and CDR2 SVGAGI. Trimming took 0 bases from V and 10 from J, leaving 13 bases between them. CDR3 protein: CASSYSGGGDSPLHF. Here the CDR3 DNA reads TGTGCCAGCAGTTACTCCGGGGGGGGCGACTCACCCCTCCACTTT.

The chain has TRBV29-1 and TRBJ2-3; D gene ambiguous. CDR3 length: 14 residues. The germline gives CDR1 SQVTM, CDR2 ANQGSEA. The germline V and J ends were trimmed by 8 bases and 1 base, with 16 bases remaining between them. The DNA of the CDR3 is TGCAGCTCCTATCCACGCGCCGGCACAGATACGCAGTATTTT. This translates into CSSYPRAGTDTQYF.

V is TRBV7-2 and J is TRBJ2-7, with 9 positions matching TRBD2. This CDR3 has 16 residues. Trimming at V came to 0 bases and at J to 5 bases, leaving 8 bases not matched to a gene. Germline lookup yields CDR1 SGHTA and CDR2 FQGNSA. CDR3 loop: CASSLAARGGFHEQYF. CDR3 bases: TGTGCCAGCAGCTTAGCAGCGCGGGGGGGGTTCCACGAGCAGTACTTC.

The CDR3 nucleotides read TGCGCCAGCAGCCGAAACAGTATCGGGAGCACTGAAGCTTTCTTT. Encoded protein: CASSRNSIGSTEAFF. This sequence joins TRBV4-3 and TRBJ1-1, with D unclear. The CDR3 contains 15 residues. In germline, CDR1 is LGHNA, CDR2 YSLEER. Between the trimmed V and J ends, which lost 4 bases and 4 bases, there was a span of 16 bases.

The chain employs TRBV21-1 and TRBJ2-1; the D call TRBD1 from the table was never checked on the DNA. TRBV21-1 is tagged as a pseudogene. The CDR3 has 15 residues. The CDR3 DNA reads as TGTGCCAGCAGCACCAGGGGGAAATTTTACAATGAGCAGTTCTTC. It yields the protein CASSTRGKFYNEQFF.

V is TRBV9 and J is TRBJ2-1, with 9 bases matching TRBD1. Per the germline V gene, CDR1 is SGDLS and CDR2 is YYNGEE. With V trimmed by 4 bases and J by 4 bases, 9 bases remained unmatched. This CDR3 is built from 16 residues. DNA for the CDR3: TGTGCCAGCAGCACCCGTGGACAGGGGCAGTACAATGAGCAGTTCTTC. Its protein is CASSTRGQGQYNEQFF.

The chain carries TRBV7-9 and TRBJ2-2, with D tentatively TRBD1 (6 bases). The CDR3 length is 14 residues. V gave up 6 bases and J gave up 0 bases, with 8 bases separating them. Per germline, CDR1 SEHNR and CDR2 FQNEAQ (reference sequence). The CDR3: CASRDSSNTGELFF. The CDR3 DNA sequence: TGTGCCAGCAGGGACAGCTCGAACACCGGGGAGCTGTTTTTT.

V usage is TRBV2 and J usage is TRBJ1-5, with 7 bases aligning to TRBD1. CDR1 is SNHLY, CDR2 FYNNEI, per germline. The CDR3 runs to 16 residues. J lost 1 base, V lost 6 bases, and 9 bases had no gene match. Here the CDR3 DNA reads TGTGCCAGCAGCCCCGACAGGGCGGGCAGCAATCAGCCCCAGCATTTT. It specifies CASSPDRAGSNQPQHF.

This chain uses TRBV5-1 with TRBJ1-3, with 9 nucleotides matching TRBD1. Germline CDR1 and CDR2: SGHRS and YFSETQ. The trim removed 1 base at V and 2 bases at J, leaving 10 bases unmatched. The CDR3 sequence is 18 residues long. The CDR3 region is CASSLKGPGQGPGNTIYF. CDR3 nucleotides: TGCGCCAGCAGCTTGAAGGGGCCTGGACAGGGGCCTGGAAACACCATATATTTT.

This clone has only a few counts. This chain joins TRBV7-9 and TRBJ1-2; unclear D gene. The CDR3 loop spans 13 amino acids. V was clipped by 1 base and J by 8 bases, with 11 bases between them. Looked up from germline, CDR1 is SEHNR and CDR2 is FQNEAQ (reference sequence). Written as DNA, the CDR3 is TGTGCCAGCAGCTTAGTCTCGGGAAAAGGCTACACCTTC. Its protein is CASSLVSGKGYTF.

The chain employs TRBV6-5 and TRBJ2-7; D gene unclear. Germline CDR1 reads MNHEY; CDR2 reads SVGAGI. Trimming took 7 bases from V and 3 from J, leaving 19 bases between them. CDR3 size: 15 residues. The CDR3 nucleotides read TGTGCCAGCAAACAGACCAACTCGATCTTCTACGAGCAGTACTTC. It yields the protein CASKQTNSIFYEQYF.

The chain is built from TRBV6-1 and TRBJ1-5, with 8 nucleotides matching TRBD1. The germline CDR1 and CDR2 sequences are MNHNS and SASEGT. The CDR3 loop spans 15 amino acids. The ends lost 4 bases at V and 3 bases at J; junction bases unmatched: 5. In DNA, the CDR3 is TGTGCCAGCAGTGTCCGGGACAGGACCAATCAGCCCCAGCATTTT. Its protein product is CASSVRDRTNQPQHF.